The 13 T cell receptor beta chains below come from one sample, sequenced in a study of blood T cell repertoires in COVID-19. Repertoires were generated with immunoSEQ multiplex PCR, while TCRdb's copy carries only in-frame clones and drops some. The table lists roughly 410,000 clones, 89% of them singletons, with about 1.6% in the top ten. The source material was peripheral blood. All receptors come from a middle-aged woman with COVID-19, enrolled during active disease.

CDR3 in DNA: TGTGCCACTAGCGGGGACACAGCTAACTATGGCTACACCTTC. This gives the protein CATSGDTANYGYTF. The chain employs TRBV24-1 and TRBJ1-2; D might be TRBD1 (6 bases). Trimming removed 10 bases at V and 0 bases at J, with 14 bases between. CDR3 length equals 14 residues. Germline loops: CDR1 KGHDR, CDR2 SFDVKD.

J is TRBJ1-4 and V is TRBV2; 9 bases align to TRBD1. Germline V gives CDR1 SNHLY, CDR2 FYNNEI. The CDR3 spans 14 residues. V lost 4 bases, J lost 8 bases, and 5 bases stayed unmatched. The CDR3 region has the DNA TGTGCCAGCAGTGTCGGGACAGGGATGGAAAAACTGTTTTTT. Translation: CASSVGTGMEKLFF.

The chain recombines TRBV30 with TRBJ2-5, with 7 bases matching TRBD2. The CDR3 has 14 amino acids. Trimming at V came to 1 base and at J to 1 base, leaving 3 bases not matched to a gene. Germline V gene data show CDR1 as GTSNPN and CDR2 as SVGIG (reference sequence). The DNA for the CDR3 is TGTGCCTGGAGTGGGGACTATTCCCAAGAGACCCAGTACTTC. This sequence encodes CAWSGDYSQETQYF.

The CDR3 DNA sequence: TGCGCCAGCAGCTCTTGGGACAGGGCCGATCAGCCCCAGCATTTT. It translates to CASSSWDRADQPQHF. This rearrangement joins TRBV4-1 to TRBJ1-5; 9 bases are a match to TRBD1. The CDR3 has 15 residues. V shed 5 bases, J shed 5 bases, and the junction held 7 bases outside the gene matches. The germline CDR1 and CDR2 sequences are MGHRA and YSYEKL.

V is TRBV7-2 and J is TRBJ1-4; no definite D call. Trimming stripped 5 bases from V and 7 bases from J, with 11 bases between. The germline V gene has CDR1 SGHTA and CDR2 FQGNSA. The CDR3 has 13 amino acids. This chain's CDR3 is CASSGRRFEKLFF. The CDR3 DNA follows: TGTGCCAGCAGCGGGAGGCGGTTTGAAAAACTGTTTTTT.

The rearrangement uses TRBV5-1 and TRBJ2-7; the match to TRBD2 covers 10 bases. J gave up 4 bases and V 0 bases, and 4 bases lay outside the gene matches. Germline V CDR1 and CDR2: SGHRS, YFSETQ. The CDR3 totals 15 residues. In DNA, the CDR3 is TGCGCCAGCAGCTTGGAGGCTAGCGGGAGTTACGAGCAGTACTTC. It is translated as CASSLEASGSYEQYF.

The chain employs TRBV7-9 and TRBJ1-2; D is ambiguous. This CDR3 is 14 amino acids long. Germline V gene lookup returns CDR1 SEHNR and CDR2 FQNEAQ (reference sequence). The ends were cut back, 5 bases at V and 0 bases at J, with 10 bases in the middle. The CDR3 nucleotides are TGTGCCAGCAGCACAGCTGAGACTAACTATGGCTACACCTTC. The encoded protein is CASSTAETNYGYTF.

This clone was seen more than once but under ten times. V and J are TRBV7-2 and TRBJ2-3; 11 positions match TRBD2. This CDR3 is built from 18 residues. V lost 4 bases to trimming and J lost 6 bases; unmatched junction nucleotides: 15. Germline CDR1 reads SGHTA; CDR2 reads FQGNSA. The CDR3 sequence: CASSSPRLAGGPSDTQYF. The CDR3 region has the DNA TGTGCCAGCAGCTCTCCCCGGCTAGCGGGGGGCCCGAGTGATACGCAGTATTTT.

The chain couples TRBV7-9 to TRBJ1-1, with D tentatively TRBD1 (5 bases). With 2 bases removed from V and 4 bases from J, the gap between germline ends came to 11 bases. The CDR3 has 14 residues. Germline values: CDR1 SEHNR, CDR2 FQNEAQ (reference sequence). CDR3 region: CASSLQGRSTEAFF. As DNA, the CDR3 is TGTGCCAGCAGCTTACAGGGAAGAAGCACTGAAGCTTTCTTT. Using reference TRBV7-9 and TRBJ1-1 for the parts outside the CDR3, the full variable domain is DTGVSQNPRHKITKRGQNVTFRCDPISEHNRLYWYRQTLGQGPEFLTYFQNEAQLEKSRLLSDRFSAERPKGSFSTLEIQRTEQGDSAMYLCASSLQGRSTEAFFGQGTRLTVV.

The chain recombines TRBV12-5 with TRBJ1-3; 7 bases map to TRBD1. The CDR3 spans 19 residues. Germline trimming cut 3 bases from V and 2 bases from J; bases unmatched to any gene: 16. The germline CDR1 and CDR2 sequences are LGHNT and FRNRAP. DNA for the CDR3: TGTGCTAGTGGTTTCACTTTGGGGTCTAGTAGGGGGCCTGGAAACACCATATATTTT. It codes for CASGFTLGSSRGPGNTIYF.

The rearrangement uses TRBV5-1 and TRBJ2-1; 10 bases are shared with TRBD1. The CDR3 spans 17 residues. Germline V lookup: CDR1 SGHRS, CDR2 YFSETQ. V lost 3 bases to trimming and J lost 2 bases; unmatched junction nucleotides: 8. CDR3: CASSYYSTGGTYNEQFF. CDR3 coding DNA: TGCGCCAGCAGCTACTACTCGACAGGGGGCACCTACAATGAGCAGTTCTTC.

V gene TRBV5-4 combines with J gene TRBJ1-1, with 10 positions matching TRBD1. There are 15 residues in the CDR3. The germline gives CDR1 SGHNT, CDR2 YYREEE (reference sequence). J gave up 5 bases and V 4 bases, and 8 bases lay outside the gene matches. CDR3 bases: TGTGCCAGCAGCGTACCGGGACAGGGGATGACTGAAGCTTTCTTT. Its protein product is CASSVPGQGMTEAFF.

The chain combines TRBV30 with TRBJ1-3; perhaps TRBD1 as D (5 bases). Germline V gives CDR1 GTSNPN, CDR2 SVGIG (reference sequence). Between the trimmed V and J ends, which lost 4 bases and 6 bases, there was a span of 7 bases. The CDR3 length is 11 residues. CDR3 DNA sequence: TGTGCCTGGACAGGGTTAAACACCATATATTTT. Translated: CAWTGLNTIYF.